The sequence of this TCR beta chain was determined in a study of cytotoxic CD8 clonotypes in ibrutinib-treated CLL (TCRdb year 2021). For the wider study: The cohort included some 14 treatment-naive and about a dozen relapsed/refractory patients; around 17 were IGHV unmutated. Responses were partial in some 24 patients and complete in 2; after median about 5.5 years follow-up, some 15 stayed in remission and roughly twelve progressed. Response samples were obtained after a median of about 13 months of treatment, with a range of roughly 6 to 36 months. Samples averaged around 280,000 productive templates and approximately 100,000 productive rearrangements. Longitudinal samples were available for about 30% of the 86 trial participants. Cryopreserved peripheral blood mononuclear cells were obtained before treatment, at response, and at either sustained remission or disease progression. Patients were still on ibrutinib when every remission and progressive disease sample was collected. What the authors observed across the whole study: Public clonotypes were rare and either shrank or stayed stable during treatment, and the rise in clonality at ibrutinib response reflected expansion of private clonotypes. Baseline clonality was found to be higher than that of age-matched healthy donors and was strongly correlated with circulating CD8+ T-cell counts. Clonality increased at ibrutinib response, stayed stable in sustained remission, and fell back toward baseline at progression. Sampling times were not matched between sustained-remission and progressing patients, and lymph node repertoires were not studied.

The goal of deep resolution MiSeq sequencing was a depth between 1 in 1 million and 1 in 200,000 T cells, and coverage averaged 10x per clonotype. TCR beta libraries were generated with the immunoSEQ hsTCRB Kit. Processing in the source paper ran as follows. Data were analyzed with ImmunoSEQ Data Assistant and ImmunoSEQ Analyzer, with V, D and J genes assigned per IMGT definitions. Clonality was computed as one minus normalized Shannon entropy of productive rearrangement frequencies, ranging from 0 to 1. Public clonotype analysis was restricted to overrepresented clonotypes comprising at least 0.05% of each patient's repertoire. Roughly 13 age-matched healthy donor repertoires from immuneACCESS served as clonality controls. TCRdb holds this immuneACCESS table with in-frame rearrangements only. Some clones are missing; in checked studies, unresolved V genes explain under half, and the rest has no known cause. V, J and clone size are taken as reported in that table, and D and trimming were inferred from the DNA itself. This sample lists about 270,000 clones; roughly four fifths were detected once. The top ten constitute roughly 5.7% of the sample.

Notes on this clone: Its target antigen remains unknown. No quality values exist for individual bases; no much larger clone is one base distant.

The CDR3 measures 13 amino acids from cysteine to phenylalanine. Only the CDR3 part of the read is kept: 39 bases, read in frame from the first base. Between the V and J ends, shortened by 3 bases and 5 bases respectively, the junction contains 8 bases. CDR1 and CDR2, looked up from the germline V gene (reference sequence), are MNHEY and SMNVEV. What the time point label conveys for this sample: progressive disease on ibrutinib. Roughly 2 micrograms of genomic DNA were extracted from cryopreserved PBMCs for TCR beta library preparation. Longitudinal blood samples from CLL patients on ibrutinib monotherapy were analyzed using high-throughput TCR beta sequencing. The patients took part in an open-label, single-center phase 2 trial of ibrutinib monotherapy.

The starting material was PBMCs, obtained at disease progression, from a patient treated with ibrutinib. The source of this sequence is a human donor with chronic lymphocytic leukemia. The sequence joins TRBV27 to TRBJ2-1; the D gene is possibly TRBD2, with 6 bases matching. The nucleotide sequence reads as follows: TGTGCCAGCAGTTTTTCGGGGGACAATGAGCAGTTCTTC. This is translated as CASSFSGDNEQFF.